What follows describes a single TCR beta chain. The entry originates in a study of CD8+CD57+ T cells in acquired aplastic anemia. Germline V lookup: CDR1 LNHDA, CDR2 SQIVND (reference sequence). The V end was cut by 5 bases, the J end by 5 bases, with 12 bases between. CDR3 size: 13 residues. Using genomic DNA as the template, TCR beta VDJ and CDR3 profiling was carried out. From the reads, TCRdb called clonotypes with MiXCR, one entry per CDR3 protein. The data show about 150,000 distinct CDR3 sequences, over 40% seen once. Sequencing was done on patients that had shown CD8+CD57+ cell expansion by flow cytometry.

The TCR sequence derives from a human donor with aplastic anemia. V is TRBV19 and J is TRBJ1-2; a weak D match, TRBD1 (5 bases). Material: sorted CD4+, CD8+, or CD8+CD57+ T cells (not recorded which) from PBMCs. The CDR3 spells CASSAGLGYGYTF. DNA of the CDR3: TGTGCCAGTAGTGCAGGGCTAGGTTATGGCTACACCTTC.